The TCR beta chain under discussion was sequenced for a study of T cell responses to AZD1222 COVID-19 vaccine (dated by TCRdb to 2020 to 2022). Concerning the study at large: AZD1222 recipients whose second dose came at about 4 weeks and those whose second dose came at about 12 weeks were combined into one group, since spike-specific TCR depth and breadth did not differ between the two schedules. TCR sequencing covered 233 trial participants: 207 given two doses of AZD1222 and about 26 given two doses of MenACWY control vaccine. Enrollment into the trials was organized by age into subgroups of 18-55, 56-69 and 70-plus years, and those subgroups contained 148, 28 and 57 TCR-sequenced participants, respectively. What the work shows at the level of the full study, not this receptor alone: Participants were mostly white British and included more females than males, and it was suggested by the authors that clonal diversity may have been underestimated. The 56-69-year group was small, and its depth increase did not reach significance, likely because of low power. A significant rise in spike-specific TCR breadth and depth was observed after two AZD1222 doses relative to day 0 and relative to MenACWY recipients. Epitopes outside the regions mutated in the B.1.351 and B.1.1.7 variants were reportedly recognized by nearly half of the unique spike-specific TCRs. Conclusions about previously exposed vaccinees are limited because only 6 or 7 AZD1222 recipients were SARS-CoV-2 seropositive at baseline. Because no day 14 peak-response samples were available, repertoires were characterized only after the peak T cell response. The vaccine-associated CD4 TCRs covered the entire spike protein, and the dominant responses fell in regions 160-218 and 743-854.

On this clone: Its antigen is not yet known. No qualities accompany the bases; no much larger clone lies one base away.

The CDR3 regions of human TCRbeta chains were subjected to immunosequencing. As for the authors' bioinformatics: Repertoire TCRs were matched against a reference library of SARS-CoV-2-specific TCRs generated with the MIRA antigen-specificity platform. Breadth was defined as the fraction of unique TCRs that were SARS-CoV-2-associated, and depth was defined as the fraction of total T cells that were SARS-CoV-2-associated. Using the MIRA data, every spike-specific TCR was mapped to the spike region that the TCR reacted to and assigned to either a CD4 or a CD8 class. Log10-transformed breadth and depth values were compared by one-way ANOVA with Sidak's multiple comparisons tests. This immuneACCESS table, as held by TCRdb, lists in-frame sequences with V and J called but not all clones. Of the missing ones, under half trace to an unresolved V gene in checked studies; the others have no known cause. The V and J calls and the clone size are those of that table, but D and trimming were determined from the DNA. The sample has about 120,000 clones on record, approximately 93% of them singletons. The ten biggest clones cover under 5.5% of the sample.

This specimen's time point label, per the study, means: baseline before first vaccination. Vaccinee samples were obtained from the UK trials COV001 and COV002, which included a single-blind randomized controlled phase 2/3 trial of AZD1222 (ChAdOx1 nCoV-19) in healthy adults. For TCRbeta chain sequencing, PBMC samples from trial participants were taken at day 0 and at day 28 after the second dose. This TCR derives from an adult in good health. This specimen was peripheral blood, taken on day 0 of AZD1222 vaccination.

CDR3 loop: CASSSDRWRGNTIYF. The DNA reads as follows: TGTGCCAGCAGCTCGGACAGGTGGAGAGGAAACACCATATATTTT. The rearranged chain carries TRBV7-2 and TRBJ1-3, with 7 junctional bases fitting TRBD1. V loses 4 bases at its end and J loses 4 bases; junction bases beyond the gene matches: 7. The germline V gene yields SGHTA for CDR1 and FQGNSA for CDR2. Including cysteine and phenylalanine, the CDR3 has 15 amino acids. Only the CDR3 region is kept as DNA, spanning 45 bases read in frame from base 1.